The clone carrying this T cell receptor beta chain showed up just a few times. The data stem from a study of T cells in Graves' hyperthyroidism and ophthalmopathy. This CDR3 has 17 residues. CDR1 MNHEY and CDR2 SVGAGI come from the germline V gene. V gave up 0 bases and J gave up 8 bases, with 17 bases separating them. Amplified TCR beta CDR3 regions came from RNA transcripts. In the first-round RT-PCR of the TCR CDR3, the HTBI primer set was used. TCRdb ran MiXCR on the multiplex PCR reads and lists one entry per CDR3 protein. Among about 600,000 distinct CDR3 sequences listed, about a sixth were seen once.

The sequence came from a woman in her forties with Graves' ophthalmopathy. The V call is TRBV6-5, the J call TRBJ1-6, with unresolved D. Sequenced: blood. The CDR3 spells CASSYSIGGHLDSPLHF. The CDR3 region has the DNA TGTGCCAGCAGTTACTCGATCGGAGGGCATCTAGATTCACCCCTCCACTTT.